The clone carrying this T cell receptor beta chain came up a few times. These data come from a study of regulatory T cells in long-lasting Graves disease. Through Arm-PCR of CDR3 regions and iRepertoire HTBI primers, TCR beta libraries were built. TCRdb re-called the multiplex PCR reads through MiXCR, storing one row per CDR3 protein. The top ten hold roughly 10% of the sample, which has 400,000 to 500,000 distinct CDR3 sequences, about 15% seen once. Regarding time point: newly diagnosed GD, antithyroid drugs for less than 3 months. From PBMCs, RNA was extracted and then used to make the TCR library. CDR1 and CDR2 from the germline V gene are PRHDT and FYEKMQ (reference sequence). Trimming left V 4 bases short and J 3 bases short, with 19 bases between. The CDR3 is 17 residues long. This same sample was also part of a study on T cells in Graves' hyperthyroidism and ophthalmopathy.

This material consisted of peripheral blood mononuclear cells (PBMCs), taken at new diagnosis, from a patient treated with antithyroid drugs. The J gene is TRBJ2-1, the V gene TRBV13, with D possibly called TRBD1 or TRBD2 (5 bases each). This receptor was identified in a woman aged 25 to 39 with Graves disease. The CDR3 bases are TGTGCCAGCAGCTCCCGGGACCCCACGAGCAGCTACAATGAGCAGTTCTTC. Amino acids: CASSSRDPTSSYNEQFF.